The sequence of this T cell receptor beta chain was determined in a study of blood T cell repertoires in COVID-19. Across the whole study: Spain, Italy and the United States supplied samples that represented acute and convalescent COVID-19.

Original analysis: Counts of nucleated cells, estimated from reference gene primer amplification, were obtained. The method was immunoSEQ multiplex PCR; TCRdb's version includes in-frame clones alone and lacks a portion of them. The DNA gave D and trimming, while V, J and clone size come from that table. The top ten clones hold 0.75% to 0.95% of a sample with fewer than 250,000 clones, roughly nine tenths of them seen once. The CDR3 covers 15 residues. Germline V gene sequence: CDR1 LGHNT, CDR2 FRNRAP. The trim removed 0 bases at V and 3 bases at J, leaving 2 bases unmatched. The TCR comes from an older woman with acute or convalescent COVID-19. V and J are TRBV12-5 and TRBJ2-3; 8 bases agree with TRBD2. Sequencing was carried out using peripheral blood. In nucleotides, the CDR3 is TGTGCTAGTGGTTTGGTAAGCGGGAGTACAGATACGCAGTATTTT. Translation: CASGLVSGSTDTQYF.